Each of the 23 T cell receptor beta chains below was sequenced from the same sample in a study of blood T cell repertoires in COVID-19. TCRdb keeps only in-frame clones here, not all; method: immunoSEQ multiplex PCR. The sample records fewer than 200,000 clones, roughly 80% being singletons. Sequenced input: peripheral blood. These receptors were taken from a man aged 65-85 years with acute or convalescent COVID-19.

The chain has TRBV19 and TRBJ2-5; 12 bases align to TRBD2. CDR3 size: 16 residues. V gave up 5 bases and J gave up 4 bases; unmatched junction bases: 8. Germline assignment: CDR1 LNHDA and CDR2 SQIVND (reference sequence). The chain's CDR3 is CASSSRLAGAPETQYF. The CDR3 DNA follows: TGTGCCAGTAGTTCACGACTAGCGGGAGCCCCAGAGACCCAGTACTTC.

The chain joins TRBV6-2 or TRBV6-3 to TRBJ2-3; tentatively, D is TRBD2 (6 bases). The CDR3 is 15 residues long. Per germline, CDR1 MNHEY and CDR2 SVGEGT. V was clipped by 5 bases and J by 3 bases, with 15 bases between them. DNA of the CDR3: TGTGCCAGCAGTATCGGAGGGCTCGGAACAGATACGCAGTATTTT. This encodes CASSIGGLGTDTQYF.

V gene TRBV18 combines with J gene TRBJ2-3, with 10 bases fitting TRBD2. V lost 0 bases and J lost 7; bases outside the gene matches: 4. Germline V lookup: CDR1 KGHSH, CDR2 LQKENI. The CDR3 is made up of 15 amino acids. The CDR3 spells CASSPPLAGENTQYF. The CDR3 DNA sequence: TGTGCCAGCTCACCACCCCTAGCGGGGGAAAATACGCAGTATTTT.

J is TRBJ2-7 and V is TRBV7-9; D possibly corresponds to TRBD2 (7 bases). The germline V gene has CDR1 SEHNR and CDR2 FQNEAQ (reference sequence). The CDR3 extends over 14 amino acids. The V and J ends lost 1 base and 5 bases respectively, with 12 bases between them. The CDR3, as DNA: TGTGCCAGCAGCTTAGGTCAGGGGAGGGACGAGCAGTACTTC. It is translated as CASSLGQGRDEQYF.

The chain couples TRBV28 to TRBJ2-7, with 8 nucleotides matching TRBD2. This CDR3 spans 14 amino acids. CDR1 and CDR2 (germline): MDHEN, SYDVKM. J lost 2 bases, V lost 2 bases, and 2 bases had no gene match. The DNA for the CDR3 is TGTGCCAGCAGTTTAGGCGGGAGGACCTACGAGCAGTACTTC. This codes for CASSLGGRTYEQYF.

V gene TRBV5-4 combines with J gene TRBJ2-3; TRBD2 is a possible D gene (5 bases). Germline-derived CDR1 and CDR2 are SGHNT and YYREEE (reference sequence). The CDR3 length is 14 residues. The V end was cut by 0 bases, the J end by 6 bases, with 11 bases between. The CDR3 DNA reads as TGTGCCAGCAGCTTGGTGGTTAGCGCTGATACGCAGTATTTT. Translated, it gives CASSLVVSADTQYF. Supplemented by reference TRBV5-4 and TRBJ2-3, the full variable domain reads ETGVTQSPTHLIKTRGQQVTLRCSSQSGHNTVSWYQQALGQGPQFIFQYYREEENGRGNFPPRFSGLQFPNYSSELNVNALELDDSALYLCASSLVVSADTQYFGPGTRLTVL.

This clone showed up just once. J is TRBJ2-3 and V is TRBV28; D is ambiguous. CDR3 length: 13 amino acids. The germline V gene encodes CDR1 MDHEN and CDR2 SYDVKM. V lost 6 bases and J 2 bases, leaving 9 bases between the germline ends. CDR3 nucleotides: TGTGCCAGCAGCTCCCCACACACAGATACGCAGTATTTT. Translated: CASSSPHTDTQYF. Looking up the rest from reference TRBV28 and TRBJ2-3 gives the full variable domain: DVKVTQSSRYLVKRTGEKVFLECVQDMDHENMFWYRQDPGLGLRLIYFSYDVKMKEKGDIPEGYSVSREKKERFSLILESASTNQTSMYLCASSSPHTDTQYFGPGTRLTVL.

V usage is TRBV6-4 and J usage is TRBJ2-3; 9 nucleotides align to TRBD1. V lost 3 bases, J lost 2 bases, and 6 bases stayed unmatched. This CDR3 spans 16 amino acids. CDR1 is MRHNA, CDR2 SNTAGT, per germline. CDR3 loop: CASSESGTGITDTQYF. For the CDR3, the DNA is TGTGCCAGCAGTGAATCCGGGACAGGGATCACAGATACGCAGTATTTT.

Concerning this clone itself: Other DNA variants within this sample encode the same CDR3. The V call is TRBV6-5, the J call TRBJ2-5; 8 bases are a match to TRBD1. Germline V lookup: CDR1 MNHEY, CDR2 SVGAGI. The junction had 1 base not matched to a gene; V was cut back by 6 bases and J by 4 bases. The length of the CDR3 is 12 residues. The CDR3 sequence is CASSRGRETQYF. For the CDR3, the DNA is TGTGCCAGCAGCAGGGGGCGAGAGACCCAGTACTTC.

The chain recombines TRBV21-1 with TRBJ2-6; no DNA check was done on the table's D call, TRBD1. TRBV21-1 is a documented pseudogene. The CDR3 spans 15 residues. The chain's CDR3 is CASSFHTSGANVLTF. CDR3 sequence (DNA): TGTGCCAGCAGCTTCCACACCTCTGGGGCCAACGTCCTGACTTTC.

The chain recombines TRBV9 with TRBJ2-3, with D unresolved. Germline V gene data show CDR1 as SGDLS and CDR2 as YYNGEE. V lost 3 bases, J lost 2 bases, and 16 bases lay in between. CDR3 length: 16 residues. DNA of the CDR3: TGTGCCAGCAGCGCACTCCAAGCGCAGAACACAGATACGCAGTATTTT. Translating gives CASSALQAQNTDTQYF.

This clone was seen a single time. V gene TRBV18 combines with J gene TRBJ2-7; 10 bases align to TRBD1. The CDR3 has 14 residues. With V trimmed by 5 bases and J by 3 bases, 4 bases remained unmatched. Germline V lookup: CDR1 KGHSH, CDR2 LQKENI. The CDR3 DNA follows: TGTGCCAGCTCAGAAGGGACAGGGGTCTACGAGCAGTACTTC. Translated, it gives CASSEGTGVYEQYF.

This chain uses TRBV19 with TRBJ2-7; 8 positions agree with TRBD1. The CDR3 has 16 residues. Germline CDR1 reads LNHDA; CDR2 reads SQIVND (reference sequence). The junction had 14 bases not matched to a gene; V was cut back by 4 bases and J by 6 bases. The CDR3 spells CASSNTGTGYVGEQYF. For the CDR3, the DNA is TGTGCCAGTAGTAACACCGGGACAGGATACGTGGGCGAGCAGTACTTC. Supplemented by reference TRBV19 and TRBJ2-7, the full variable domain reads DGGITQSPKYLFRKEGQNVTLSCEQNLNHDAMYWYRQDPGQGLRLIYYSQIVNDFQKGDIAEGYSVSREKKESFPLTVTSAQKNPTAFYLCASSNTGTGYVGEQYFGPGTRLTVT.

The chain joins TRBV7-9 to TRBJ2-7; no definite D call. Germline V gives CDR1 SEHNR, CDR2 FQNEAQ (reference sequence). CDR3 size: 13 residues. The germline V and J ends were trimmed by 5 bases and 2 bases, with 10 bases remaining between them. The CDR3 coding sequence is TGTGCCAGCAGCCCCCGAGGAACCTACGAGCAGTACTTC. This sequence encodes CASSPRGTYEQYF.

V gene TRBV9 combines with J gene TRBJ1-4; TRBD1 is a possible D gene (5 bases). Deletions cut 4 bases from V and 3 bases from J, with 10 bases between. This CDR3 contains 14 residues. The V gene's germline CDR1 is SGDLS and CDR2 YYNGEE. Here the CDR3 reads CASSSRGANEKLFF. DNA for the CDR3: TGTGCCAGCAGCTCCCGGGGGGCTAATGAAAAACTGTTTTTT.

The V gene is TRBV5-4, the J gene TRBJ1-1; D call uncertain. The CDR3 is 14 residues long. CDR1 is SGHNT, CDR2 YYREEE, per germline (reference sequence). Trimming took 1 base from V and 0 from J, leaving 7 bases between them. The CDR3 here is CASSLPVLNTEAFF. The CDR3, as DNA: TGTGCCAGCAGCTTGCCAGTTTTGAACACTGAAGCTTTCTTT. The variable domain in full, completed from reference TRBV5-4 and TRBJ1-1, reads ETGVTQSPTHLIKTRGQQVTLRCSSQSGHNTVSWYQQALGQGPQFIFQYYREEENGRGNFPPRFSGLQFPNYSSELNVNALELDDSALYLCASSLPVLNTEAFFGQGTRLTVV.

V and J are TRBV6-5 and TRBJ2-1, with a tentative D call TRBD2 (5 bases). Germline lookup yields CDR1 MNHEY and CDR2 SVGAGI. The CDR3 contains 15 residues. V dropped 3 bases and J dropped 5 bases, with 14 bases sitting between them. CDR3 nucleotide sequence: TGTGCCAGCAGTTATAGTGGAGGTGGTCACAATGAGCAGTTCTTC. The encoded protein is CASSYSGGGHNEQFF.

The chain is built from TRBV5-1 and TRBJ2-1; D perhaps matches TRBD2 (6 bases). CDR3 size: 15 residues. Trimming shortened V by 2 bases and J by 3 bases, and 12 bases separated the two germline ends. CDR1 is SGHRS and CDR2 is YFSETQ in the germline V gene. CDR3 region: CASSFLSRGYNEQFF. Written as DNA, the CDR3 is TGCGCCAGCAGCTTTTTATCGCGGGGCTACAATGAGCAGTTCTTC.

The V call is TRBV4-2, the J call TRBJ1-2, with 7 bases identical to TRBD1. Germline V CDR1 and CDR2: LGHNA, YNFKEQ. V lost 0 bases and J lost 3; bases outside the gene matches: 4. This CDR3 is built from 15 residues. CDR3: CASSQERGPDYGYTF. The CDR3 DNA follows: TGTGCCAGCAGCCAAGAGAGGGGGCCTGACTATGGCTACACCTTC.

The V gene is TRBV2, the J gene TRBJ1-5, with 9 bases identical to TRBD1. J gave up 7 bases and V 6 bases, and 4 bases lay outside the gene matches. Germline V gives CDR1 SNHLY, CDR2 FYNNEI. The CDR3 totals 13 residues. The CDR3 nucleotides are TGTGCCAGCAGGGGGACAGGGCACCAGCCCCAGCATTTT. It specifies CASRGTGHQPQHF.

This chain connects TRBV28 to TRBJ1-6, with D maybe TRBD1 (5 bases). Per germline, CDR1 MDHEN and CDR2 SYDVKM. The CDR3 runs to 15 residues. V lost 3 bases, J lost 7 bases, and 13 bases lay in between. CDR3: CASSFKGVPNSPLHF. In DNA form, the CDR3 reads TGTGCCAGCAGTTTTAAAGGGGTCCCCAATTCACCCCTCCACTTT. Complete variable domain (other parts from reference TRBV28 and TRBJ1-6): DVKVTQSSRYLVKRTGEKVFLECVQDMDHENMFWYRQDPGLGLRLIYFSYDVKMKEKGDIPEGYSVSREKKERFSLILESASTNQTSMYLCASSFKGVPNSPLHFGNGTRLTVT.

This clone has more than one count but fewer than ten. This sequence joins TRBV19 and TRBJ1-2, with 7 positions matching TRBD1. The CDR3 is 15 amino acids. The V segment lost 3 bases and the J segment 4 bases; nucleotides outside the gene matches: 8. Germline CDR1 reads LNHDA; CDR2 reads SQIVND (reference sequence). CDR3 DNA: TGTGCCAGTAGTATCTCACAGGGGTCCAGCTATGGCTACACCTTC. Protein: CASSISQGSSYGYTF.

The count of this clone is one. The gene calls are TRBV29-1 and TRBJ2-1, with TRBD1 matching 10 bases. The length of the CDR3 is 14 residues. Germline-derived CDR1 and CDR2 are SQVTM and ANQGSEA. V lost 7 bases and J lost 6; bases outside the gene matches: 9. The CDR3: CSARTGGSGNEQFF. The CDR3 DNA reads TGCAGCGCCCGGACAGGGGGTAGTGGCAATGAGCAGTTCTTC.